What follows are 19 T cell receptor beta chains derived from one specimen sequenced in a study of cytotoxic CD8 clonotypes in ibrutinib-treated CLL. Clones were read by immunoSEQ multiplex PCR, and TCRdb kept only the in-frame ones, dropping some. The sample records 110,000 to 150,000 clones, 60% to 85% being singletons. Sequenced material: PBMCs, taken after 24 months of ibrutinib treatment. Receptor source: a human donor with chronic lymphocytic leukemia.

The V call is TRBV7-2, the J call TRBJ2-2; D might be TRBD1 (6 bases). Between the trimmed V and J ends, which lost 1 base and 9 bases, there was a span of 15 bases. From germline, CDR1 is SGHTA and CDR2 FQGNSA. This CDR3 contains 15 residues. DNA of the CDR3: TGTGCCAGCAGCTTAGGGGGGCAGGGTCAGCGGGAGCTGTTTTTT. Encoded protein: CASSLGGQGQRELFF.

This chain links TRBV19 with TRBJ2-1; D possibly corresponds to TRBD2 (5 bases). Germline CDR1 reads LNHDA; CDR2 reads SQIVND (reference sequence). This CDR3 is 11 amino acids long. Trimming stripped 5 bases from V and 15 bases from J, with 14 bases between. This chain's CDR3 is CASSVGDFRFF. The CDR3 DNA is TGTGCCAGTAGTGTCGGGGATTTTAGGTTCTTC.

The chain has TRBV7-3 and TRBJ2-3; 13 bases align to TRBD2. The J segment lost 2 bases and the V segment lost 5 bases, leaving 7 bases of the junction unmatched. Germline V lookup: CDR1 SGHTA, CDR2 FQGTGA. The CDR3 is 17 amino acids. The CDR3 bases are TGTGCCAGCAGCCCCCGGACTAGCGGGAGCCCCACAGATACGCAGTATTTT. The encoded protein is CASSPRTSGSPTDTQYF.

This CDR3 reads CASSPDGIWNTEAFF. The CDR3 bases are TGTGCCAGCTCCCCGGACGGGATTTGGAACACTGAAGCTTTCTTT. The chain combines TRBV18 with TRBJ1-1; D is ambiguous. This CDR3 has 15 residues. The V end lost 6 bases, the J end lost 1 base, and 15 bases lay between the germline ends. CDR1 is KGHSH, CDR2 LQKENI, per germline.

The rearrangement uses TRBV20-1 and TRBJ2-3, with D unclear. CDR3 length: 10 amino acids. CDR1 and CDR2 (germline): DFQATT, SNEGSKA (reference sequence). CDR3 coding DNA: TGCAGACCCTCCACAGATACGCAGTATTTT. It yields the protein CRPSTDTQYF.

The count of this clone is one. The chain carries TRBV6-1 and TRBJ1-6; D might be TRBD1 (6 bases). Germline V gene data show CDR1 as MNHNS and CDR2 as SASEGT. This CDR3 is built from 15 residues. Between the trimmed V and J ends, which lost 6 bases and 7 bases, there was a span of 16 bases. CDR3 nucleotide sequence: TGTGCCAGCAGGAAGGGGGGGGAGAACAATTCACCCCTCCACTTT. Protein product: CASRKGGENNSPLHF.

V and J are TRBV27 and TRBJ2-1, with D tentatively TRBD2 (6 bases). The germline CDR1 and CDR2 sequences are MNHEY and SMNVEV (reference sequence). Trimming left V 3 bases short and J 9 bases short, with 9 bases between. The CDR3 is made up of 12 amino acids. CDR3 sequence (DNA): TGTGCCAGCAGTTTCGGGCGGGGTGAGCAGTTCTTC. Translated: CASSFGRGEQFF.

The V call is TRBV19, the J call TRBJ1-2; D is unresolved. Deletions cut 8 bases from V and 0 bases from J, with 7 bases between. The CDR3 length is 12 residues. CDR1 LNHDA and CDR2 SQIVND come from the germline V gene (reference sequence). The CDR3 loop reads CASSISNYGYTF. In nucleotides, the CDR3 is TGTGCCAGTTCGATCTCTAACTATGGCTACACCTTC.

The chain links TRBV10-3 to TRBJ2-7; D gene unclear. The CDR3 spans 11 residues. Germline CDR1 and CDR2: ENHRY and SYGVKD. Trimming stripped 4 bases from V and 3 bases from J, with 4 bases between. This CDR3 reads CAISAHYEQYF. The DNA of the CDR3 is TGTGCCATCAGTGCCCACTACGAGCAGTACTTC.

This chain connects TRBV5-6 to TRBJ2-1; D may correspond to TRBD1 or TRBD2 (5 bases each). The CDR3 loop spans 12 amino acids. Germline V gene data show CDR1 as SGHDT and CDR2 as YYEEEE. The V end was cut by 0 bases, the J end by 9 bases, with 7 bases between. This CDR3 reads CASSLGGGEQFF. The DNA for the CDR3 is TGTGCCAGCAGCTTGGGTGGGGGTGAGCAGTTCTTC. Using reference TRBV5-6 and TRBJ2-1 for the parts outside the CDR3, the full variable domain is DAGVTQSPTHLIKTRGQQVTLRCSPKSGHDTVSWYQQALGQGPQFIFQYYEEEERQRGNFPDRFSGHQFPNYSSELNVNALLLGDSALYLCASSLGGGEQFFGPGTRLTVL.

The rearrangement joins TRBV27 to TRBJ1-5; no definite D call. Per the germline V gene, CDR1 is MNHEY and CDR2 is SMNVEV (reference sequence). This CDR3 spans 14 amino acids. V was trimmed by 6 bases and J by 1 base, leaving 10 bases between them. The CDR3 sequence is CASRRVPSNQPQHF. CDR3 coding DNA: TGTGCCAGCAGAAGGGTCCCCAGCAATCAGCCCCAGCATTTT.

J is TRBJ1-4 and V is TRBV7-2; TRBD1 is a possible D gene (6 bases). The V and J ends lost 7 bases and 3 bases respectively, with 9 bases between them. Germline V gene sequence: CDR1 SGHTA, CDR2 FQGNSA. The CDR3 has 13 residues. The CDR3 coding sequence is TGTGCCAGCACACAGGGAGCTAATGAAAAACTGTTTTTT. Protein sequence: CASTQGANEKLFF. Drawing the rest from reference TRBV7-2 and TRBJ1-4, the complete variable domain is GAGVSQSPSNKVTEKGKDVELRCDPISGHTALYWYRQSLGQGLEFLIYFQGNSAPDKSGLPSDRFSAERTGGSVSTLTIQRTQQEDSAVYLCASTQGANEKLFFGSGTQLSVL.

The chain has TRBV18 and TRBJ2-2; D gene ambiguous. Looked up from germline, CDR1 is KGHSH and CDR2 is LQKENI. V was shortened by 10 bases and J by 4 bases, with 16 bases between the two germline ends. The CDR3 has 14 residues. The CDR3 is CANQRVVATGELFF. The DNA for the CDR3 is TGTGCCAACCAACGAGTAGTTGCCACCGGGGAGCTGTTTTTT.

CDR3: CASRTGTGSYEQYF. CDR3 nucleotides: TGTGCCAGCAGAACCGGGACAGGATCCTACGAGCAGTACTTC. V usage is TRBV19 and J usage is TRBJ2-7, with TRBD1 matching 8 bases. The CDR3 is 14 residues long. The germline V gene encodes CDR1 LNHDA and CDR2 SQIVND (reference sequence). J gave up 1 base and V 9 bases, and 8 bases lay outside the gene matches.

This chain uses TRBV5-4 with TRBJ2-7; the D gene could be TRBD1 or TRBD2 (5 bases each). V was cut by 4 bases and J by 7 bases, with 18 bases left in between. This CDR3 comprises 14 residues. Germline V gene lookup returns CDR1 SGHNT and CDR2 YYREEE (reference sequence). The DNA for the CDR3 is TGTGCCAGCAGCCCCACCGCCGGGGCGCGGGAGCAGTACTTC. Protein sequence: CASSPTAGAREQYF.

The chain combines TRBV7-9 with TRBJ2-5, with 10 bases identical to TRBD2. The CDR3 is 13 amino acids. Per germline, CDR1 SEHNR and CDR2 FQNEAQ (reference sequence). The ends lost 11 bases at V and 4 bases at J; junction bases unmatched: 7. CDR3 residues: CALPLAGVETQYF. The CDR3 bases are TGTGCCCTCCCGCTAGCGGGAGTAGAGACCCAGTACTTC.

The chain is built from TRBV13 and TRBJ1-1; 10 bases align to TRBD1. CDR3 length: 16 amino acids. Germline trimming cut 4 bases from V and 4 bases from J; bases unmatched to any gene: 9. The V gene's germline CDR1 is PRHDT and CDR2 FYEKMQ (reference sequence). The CDR3 region has the DNA TGTGCCAGCAGCTCTTGGGGGCGGACAGGGGGCACTGAAGCTTTCTTT. Translated, it gives CASSSWGRTGGTEAFF.

This clone appeared a few times. V is TRBV6-5 and J is TRBJ2-1; tentatively, D is TRBD2 (6 bases). Germline CDR1 reads MNHEY; CDR2 reads SVGAGI. The CDR3 is 16 residues long. Trimming took 2 bases from V and 6 from J, leaving 17 bases between them. CDR3 loop: CASSYPREWGVNEQFF. CDR3 sequence (DNA): TGTGCCAGCAGTTACCCCCGGGAGTGGGGGGTCAATGAGCAGTTCTTC.

The CDR3 spells CASTGLDPPYEQYF. The CDR3 DNA follows: TGTGCCAGCACGGGTCTGGACCCCCCCTACGAGCAGTACTTC. The chain couples TRBV5-6 to TRBJ2-7; no clear D gene. The CDR3 runs to 14 residues. Trimming left V 6 bases short and J 2 bases short, with 15 bases between. Germline assignment: CDR1 SGHDT and CDR2 YYEEEE.